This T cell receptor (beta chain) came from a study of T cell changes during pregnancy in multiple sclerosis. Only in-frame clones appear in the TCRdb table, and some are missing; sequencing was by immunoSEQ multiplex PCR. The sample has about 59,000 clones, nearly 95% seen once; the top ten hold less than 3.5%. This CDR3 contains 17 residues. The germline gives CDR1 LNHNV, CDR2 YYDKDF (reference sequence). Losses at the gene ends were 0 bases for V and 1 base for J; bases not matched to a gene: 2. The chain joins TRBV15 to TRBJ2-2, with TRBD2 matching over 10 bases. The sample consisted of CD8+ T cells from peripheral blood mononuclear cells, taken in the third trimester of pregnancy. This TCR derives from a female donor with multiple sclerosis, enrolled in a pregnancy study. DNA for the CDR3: TGTGCCACCAGCAGAGATTTAGCGGGAGGGAACACCGGGGAGCTGTTTTTT. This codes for CATSRDLAGGNTGELFF.